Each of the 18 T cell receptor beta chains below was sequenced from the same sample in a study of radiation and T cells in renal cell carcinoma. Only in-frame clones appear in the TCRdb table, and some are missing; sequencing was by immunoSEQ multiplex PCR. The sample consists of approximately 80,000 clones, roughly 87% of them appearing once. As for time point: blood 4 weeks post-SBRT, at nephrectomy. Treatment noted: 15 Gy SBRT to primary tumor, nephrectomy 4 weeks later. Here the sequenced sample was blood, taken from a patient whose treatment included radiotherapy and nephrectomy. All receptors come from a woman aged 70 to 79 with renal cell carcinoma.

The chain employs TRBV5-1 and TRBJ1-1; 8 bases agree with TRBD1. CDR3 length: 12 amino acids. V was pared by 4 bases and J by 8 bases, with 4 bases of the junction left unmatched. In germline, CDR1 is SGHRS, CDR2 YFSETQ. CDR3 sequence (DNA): TGCGCCAGCAGCCCAGGGGGCGCGGAAGCTTTCTTT. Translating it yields CASSPGGAEAFF. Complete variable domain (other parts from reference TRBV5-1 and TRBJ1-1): KAGVTQTPRYLIKTRGQQVTLSCSPISGHRSVSWYQQTPGQGLQFLFEYFSETQRNKGNFPGRFSGRQFSNSRSEMNVSTLELGDSALYLCASSPGGAEAFFGQGTRLTVV.

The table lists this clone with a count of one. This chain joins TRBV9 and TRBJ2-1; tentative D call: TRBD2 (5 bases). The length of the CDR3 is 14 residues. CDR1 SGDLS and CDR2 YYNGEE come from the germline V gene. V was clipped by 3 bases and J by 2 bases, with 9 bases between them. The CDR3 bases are TGTGCCAGCAGCGCCCTCGGGGCCTACAATGAGCAGTTCTTC. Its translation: CASSALGAYNEQFF.

In DNA, the CDR3 is TGTGCCAGCTCACCGACAGTCTATGGCTACACCTTC. It is translated as CASSPTVYGYTF. This chain uses TRBV18 with TRBJ1-2, with D maybe TRBD1 (5 bases). Trimming cost V 3 bases and J 4 bases, with 6 bases left between them. The CDR3 is made up of 12 amino acids. Germline V gene lookup returns CDR1 KGHSH and CDR2 LQKENI.

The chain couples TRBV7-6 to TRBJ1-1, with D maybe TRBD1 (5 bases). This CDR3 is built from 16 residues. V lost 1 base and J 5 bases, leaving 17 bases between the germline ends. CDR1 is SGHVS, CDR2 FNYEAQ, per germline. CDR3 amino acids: CASSLVSGSRVTEAFF. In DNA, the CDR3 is TGTGCCAGCAGCTTAGTTTCAGGGTCTAGGGTTACTGAAGCTTTCTTT.

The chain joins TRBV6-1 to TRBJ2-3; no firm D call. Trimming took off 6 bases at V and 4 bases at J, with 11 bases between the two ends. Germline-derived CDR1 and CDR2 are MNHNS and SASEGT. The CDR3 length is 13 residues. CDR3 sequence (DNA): TGTGCCAGCAGACCAGGAGCCTCAGATACGCAGTATTTT. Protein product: CASRPGASDTQYF.

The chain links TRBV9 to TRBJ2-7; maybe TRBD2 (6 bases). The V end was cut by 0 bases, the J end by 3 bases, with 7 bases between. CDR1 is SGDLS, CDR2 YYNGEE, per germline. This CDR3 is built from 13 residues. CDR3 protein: CASSVAGDYEQYF. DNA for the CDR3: TGTGCCAGCAGCGTAGCGGGGGACTACGAGCAGTACTTC.

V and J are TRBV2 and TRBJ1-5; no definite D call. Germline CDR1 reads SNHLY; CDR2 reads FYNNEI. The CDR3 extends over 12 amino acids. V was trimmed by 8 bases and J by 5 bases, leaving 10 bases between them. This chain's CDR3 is CASGDLDQPQHF. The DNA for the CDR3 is TGTGCCAGCGGGGATTTAGATCAGCCCCAGCATTTT. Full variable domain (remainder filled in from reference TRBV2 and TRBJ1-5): EPEVTQTPSHQVTQMGQEVILRCVPISNHLYFYWYRQILGQKVEFLVSFYNNEISEKSEIFDDQFSVERPDGSNFTLKIRSTKLEDSAMYFCASGDLDQPQHFGDGTRLSIL.

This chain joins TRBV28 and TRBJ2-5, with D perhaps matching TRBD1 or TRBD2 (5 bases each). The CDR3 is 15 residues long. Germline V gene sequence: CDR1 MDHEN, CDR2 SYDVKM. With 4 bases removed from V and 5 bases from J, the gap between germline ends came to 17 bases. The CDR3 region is CASSSTRDRSETQYF. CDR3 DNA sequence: TGTGCCAGCAGTTCGACCCGGGACCGCTCCGAGACCCAGTACTTC.

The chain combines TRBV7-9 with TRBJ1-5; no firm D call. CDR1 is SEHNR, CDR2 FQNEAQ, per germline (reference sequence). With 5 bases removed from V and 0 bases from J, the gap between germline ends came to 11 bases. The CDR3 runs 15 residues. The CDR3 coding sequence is TGTGCCAGCAGCCGAAGGGCACCTAGCAATCAGCCCCAGCATTTT. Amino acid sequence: CASSRRAPSNQPQHF.

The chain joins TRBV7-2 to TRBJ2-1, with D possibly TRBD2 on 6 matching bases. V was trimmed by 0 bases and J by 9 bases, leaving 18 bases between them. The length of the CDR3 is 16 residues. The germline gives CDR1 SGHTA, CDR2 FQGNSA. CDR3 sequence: CASSLAGRAGRGEQFF. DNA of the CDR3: TGTGCCAGCAGCTTAGCTGGGCGAGCGGGTCGAGGTGAGCAGTTCTTC. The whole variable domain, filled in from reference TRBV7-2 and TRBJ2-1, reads GAGVSQSPSNKVTEKGKDVELRCDPISGHTALYWYRQSLGQGLEFLIYFQGNSAPDKSGLPSDRFSAERTGGSVSTLTIQRTQQEDSAVYLCASSLAGRAGRGEQFFGPGTRLTVL.

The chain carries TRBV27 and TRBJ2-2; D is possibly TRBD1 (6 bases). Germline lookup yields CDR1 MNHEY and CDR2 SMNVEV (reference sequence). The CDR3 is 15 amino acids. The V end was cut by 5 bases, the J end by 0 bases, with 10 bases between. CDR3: CASSLQGPNTGELFF. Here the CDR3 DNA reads TGTGCCAGCAGTCTTCAGGGGCCGAACACCGGGGAGCTGTTTTTT.

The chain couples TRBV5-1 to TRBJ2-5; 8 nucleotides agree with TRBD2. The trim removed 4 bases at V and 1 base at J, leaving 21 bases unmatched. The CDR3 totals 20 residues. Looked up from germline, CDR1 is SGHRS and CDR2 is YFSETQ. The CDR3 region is CASSHTFAYSGGELQETQYF. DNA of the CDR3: TGCGCCAGCAGCCATACTTTCGCCTACAGCGGGGGAGAACTCCAAGAGACCCAGTACTTC.

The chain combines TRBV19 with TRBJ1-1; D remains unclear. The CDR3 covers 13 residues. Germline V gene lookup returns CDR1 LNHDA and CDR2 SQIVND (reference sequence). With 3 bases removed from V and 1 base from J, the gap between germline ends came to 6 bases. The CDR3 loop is CASSMIGNTEAFF. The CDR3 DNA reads TGTGCCAGTAGTATGATTGGGAACACTGAAGCTTTCTTT.

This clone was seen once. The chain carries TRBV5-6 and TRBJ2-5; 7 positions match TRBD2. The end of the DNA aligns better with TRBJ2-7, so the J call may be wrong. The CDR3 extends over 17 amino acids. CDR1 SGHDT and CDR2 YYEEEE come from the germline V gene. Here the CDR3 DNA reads TGTGCCAGCAGCTTGACCCTCGTGTCGGGGGGATTCTACGAGCAGTACTTC. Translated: CASSLTLVSGGFYEQYF.

The CDR3 loop is CASSSQGASQETQYF. The CDR3 DNA reads TGTGCCAGCAGTTCCCAGGGGGCTAGCCAAGAGACCCAGTACTTC. This rearrangement joins TRBV27 to TRBJ2-5, with TRBD1 matching over 8 bases. The CDR3 sequence is 15 residues long. J lost 1 base, V lost 4 bases, and 5 bases had no gene match. Germline V gene lookup returns CDR1 MNHEY and CDR2 SMNVEV (reference sequence).

The chain's CDR3 is CASSVTSGGADTQYF. CDR3 nucleotide sequence: TGTGCCAGCAGCGTGACTAGCGGGGGGGCCGATACGCAGTATTTT. The chain employs TRBV9 and TRBJ2-3; 14 bases fit TRBD2. Germline V gene lookup returns CDR1 SGDLS and CDR2 YYNGEE. The V gene end was trimmed by 2 bases and the J gene end by 6 bases; junction bases not matched to a gene: 2. The CDR3 totals 15 residues.

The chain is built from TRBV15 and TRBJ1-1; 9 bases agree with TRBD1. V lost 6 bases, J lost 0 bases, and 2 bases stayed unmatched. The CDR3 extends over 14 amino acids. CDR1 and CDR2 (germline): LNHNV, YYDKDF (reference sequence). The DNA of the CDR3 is TGTGCCACCAGAACAGGGGGCCTGAACACTGAAGCTTTCTTT. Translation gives CATRTGGLNTEAFF.

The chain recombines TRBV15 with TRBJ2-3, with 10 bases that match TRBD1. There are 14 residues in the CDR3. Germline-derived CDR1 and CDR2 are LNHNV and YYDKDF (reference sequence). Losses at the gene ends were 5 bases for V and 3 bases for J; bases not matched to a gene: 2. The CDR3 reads CATSWTGGTDTQYF. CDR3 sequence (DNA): TGTGCCACCAGCTGGACAGGGGGTACAGATACGCAGTATTTT.